The 5 T cell receptor beta chains presented below share a single source sample, sequenced in a study of T-cell reconstitution after alpha-beta-depleted transplantation in children. A library of TCRbeta sequences, prepared with unique molecular identifiers, was generated. TCRdb re-derived calls from the PCR reads in MiXCR, one entry per CDR3 protein. The sample records about 540,000 distinct CDR3 sequences, about a quarter being singletons. Sequencing was performed on PBMCs, taken before TCRalphabeta/CD19-depleted stem cell transplant. The receptors shown here come from a boy under two years old with Wiskott-Aldrich syndrome, due to receive a stem cell transplant.

J is TRBJ2-7 and V is TRBV5-1; 7 bases align to TRBD2. V trimming: 2 bases; J trimming: 7 bases; junction bases outside the gene matches: 12. CDR1 is SGHRS, CDR2 YFSETQ, per germline. The CDR3 has 15 amino acids. CDR3 DNA: TGCGCCAGCAGCTTAGCGGGACCGTCCGCGGGGGAGCAGTACTTC. Translating gives CASSLAGPSAGEQYF.

There are a few counts of this clonotype. Its ends do not fully match the called genes, so a read error is possible. The chain recombines TRBV18 with TRBJ2-7; D uncertain. Germline values: CDR1 KGHSH, CDR2 LQKENI. This CDR3 has 12 amino acids. CDR3 nucleotide sequence: TGTGCCAGCTCAACACCGAATACCGAGCAGTACTTC. This gives the protein CASSTPNTEQYF.

The J gene is TRBJ2-5, the V gene TRBV10-3, with TRBD2 matching over 14 bases. Germline V gene sequence: CDR1 ENHRY, CDR2 SYGVKD. The CDR3 consists of 15 residues. V lost 4 bases, J lost 4 bases, and 2 bases stayed unmatched. The CDR3 spells CAISGGLAGVETQYF. Written as DNA, the CDR3 is TGTGCCATCAGTGGGGGACTAGCGGGAGTAGAGACCCAGTACTTC.

This clonotype was seen a few times. The genes are TRBV11-2 and TRBJ2-3; 7 positions agree with TRBD2. The germline gives CDR1 SGHAT, CDR2 FQNNGV. The trim removed 5 bases at V and 2 bases at J, leaving 10 bases unmatched. This CDR3 has 16 amino acids. DNA for the CDR3: TGTGCCAGCAGCGTCAGGGAGAGCGGGATCACAGATACGCAGTATTTT. Translated: CASSVRESGITDTQYF.

Only a few counts were recorded for this clonotype. The V gene is TRBV12-3 or TRBV12-4, the J gene TRBJ1-1; D uncertain. Trimming stripped 3 bases from V and 1 base from J, with 12 bases between. The CDR3 loop spans 15 amino acids. CDR3 in amino acids: CASSFSRSGNTEAFF. As DNA, the CDR3 is TGTGCCAGCAGTTTCTCTAGGTCGGGGAACACTGAAGCTTTCTTT.